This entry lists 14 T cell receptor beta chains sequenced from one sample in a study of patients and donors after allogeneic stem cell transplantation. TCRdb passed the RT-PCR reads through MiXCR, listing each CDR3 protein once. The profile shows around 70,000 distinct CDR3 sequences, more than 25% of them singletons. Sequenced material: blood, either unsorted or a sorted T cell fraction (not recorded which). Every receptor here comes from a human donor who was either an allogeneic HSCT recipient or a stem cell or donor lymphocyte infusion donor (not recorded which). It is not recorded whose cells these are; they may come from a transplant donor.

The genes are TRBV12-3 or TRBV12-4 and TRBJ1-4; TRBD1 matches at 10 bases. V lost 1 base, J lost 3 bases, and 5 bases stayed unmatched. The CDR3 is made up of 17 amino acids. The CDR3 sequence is CASSLVGQGISNEKLFF. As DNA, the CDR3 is TGTGCCAGCAGTTTAGTGGGACAGGGGATTTCTAATGAAAAACTGTTTTTT.

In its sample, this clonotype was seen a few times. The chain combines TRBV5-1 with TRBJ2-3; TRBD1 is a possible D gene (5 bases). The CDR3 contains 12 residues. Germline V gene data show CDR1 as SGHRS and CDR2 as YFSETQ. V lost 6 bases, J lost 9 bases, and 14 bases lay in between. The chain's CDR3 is CASTQGGRTQYF. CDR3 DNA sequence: TGCGCCAGCACCCAGGGCGGCAGGACGCAGTATTTT.

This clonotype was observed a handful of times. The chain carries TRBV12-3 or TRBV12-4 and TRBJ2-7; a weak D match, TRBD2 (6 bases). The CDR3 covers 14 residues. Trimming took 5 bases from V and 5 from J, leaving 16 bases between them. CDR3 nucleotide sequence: TGTGCCAGCAGTGGGGACTTTAATCTAGACGAGCAGTACTTC. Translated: CASSGDFNLDEQYF.

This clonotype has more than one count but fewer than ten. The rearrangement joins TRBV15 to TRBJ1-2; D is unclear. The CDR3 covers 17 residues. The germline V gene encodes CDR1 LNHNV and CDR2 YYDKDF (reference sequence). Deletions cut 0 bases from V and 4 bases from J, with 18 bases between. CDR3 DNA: TGTGCCACCAGCAGAGATCAGTACTCCGGGATGAGCTATGGCTACACCTTC. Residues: CATSRDQYSGMSYGYTF. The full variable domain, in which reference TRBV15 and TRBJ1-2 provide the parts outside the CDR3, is DAMVIQNPRYQVTQFGKPVTLSCSQTLNHNVMYWYQQKSSQAPKLLFHYYDKDFNNEADTPDNFQSRRPNTSFCFLDIRSPGLGDTAMYLCATSRDQYSGMSYGYTFGSGTRLTVV.

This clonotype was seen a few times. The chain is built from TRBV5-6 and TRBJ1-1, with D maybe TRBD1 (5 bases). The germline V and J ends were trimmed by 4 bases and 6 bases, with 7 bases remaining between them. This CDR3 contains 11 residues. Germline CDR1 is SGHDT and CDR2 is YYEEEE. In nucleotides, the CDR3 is TGTGCCAGCAGCGGGGCGGCTGAAGCTTTCTTT. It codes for CASSGAAEAFF. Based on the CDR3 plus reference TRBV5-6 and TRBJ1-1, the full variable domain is DAGVTQSPTHLIKTRGQQVTLRCSPKSGHDTVSWYQQALGQGPQFIFQYYEEEERQRGNFPDRFSGHQFPNYSSELNVNALLLGDSALYLCASSGAAEAFFGQGTRLTVV.

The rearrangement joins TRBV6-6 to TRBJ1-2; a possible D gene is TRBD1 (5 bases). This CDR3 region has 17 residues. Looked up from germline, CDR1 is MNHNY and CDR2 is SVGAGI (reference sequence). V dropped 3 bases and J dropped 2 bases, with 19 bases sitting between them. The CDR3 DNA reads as TGTGCCAGCAGTTATTTGACGACAGAGACCTTCAACTATGGCTACACCTTC. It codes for CASSYLTTETFNYGYTF.

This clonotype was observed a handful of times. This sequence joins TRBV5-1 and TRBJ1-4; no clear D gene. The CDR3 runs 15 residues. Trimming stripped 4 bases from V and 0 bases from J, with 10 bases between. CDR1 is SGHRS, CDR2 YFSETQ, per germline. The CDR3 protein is CASSPLSSTNEKLFF. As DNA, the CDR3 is TGCGCCAGCAGCCCGCTTTCTTCAACTAATGAAAAACTGTTTTTT.

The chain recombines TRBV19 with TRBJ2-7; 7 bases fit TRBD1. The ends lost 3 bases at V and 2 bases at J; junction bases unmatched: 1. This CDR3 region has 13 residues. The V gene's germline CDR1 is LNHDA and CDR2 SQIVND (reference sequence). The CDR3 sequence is CASSMRGPYEQYF. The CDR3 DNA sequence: TGTGCCAGTAGTATGAGGGGGCCCTACGAGCAGTACTTC.

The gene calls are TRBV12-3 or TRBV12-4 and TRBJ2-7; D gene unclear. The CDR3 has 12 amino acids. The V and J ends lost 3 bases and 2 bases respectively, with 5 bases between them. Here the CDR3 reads CASSFATYEQYF. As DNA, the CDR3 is TGTGCCAGCAGTTTTGCGACCTACGAGCAGTACTTC.

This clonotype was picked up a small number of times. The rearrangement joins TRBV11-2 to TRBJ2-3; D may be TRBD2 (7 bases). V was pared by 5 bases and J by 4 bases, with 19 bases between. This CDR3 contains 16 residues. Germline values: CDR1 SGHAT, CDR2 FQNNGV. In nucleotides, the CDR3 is TGTGCCAGCAGCCTCGGGTACTGGGGGGGCCCAGATACGCAGTATTTT. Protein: CASSLGYWGGPDTQYF.

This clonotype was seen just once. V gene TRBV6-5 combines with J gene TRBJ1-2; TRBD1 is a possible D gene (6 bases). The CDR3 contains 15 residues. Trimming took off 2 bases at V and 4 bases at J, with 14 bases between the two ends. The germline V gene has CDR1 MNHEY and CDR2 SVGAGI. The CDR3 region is CASSYTTGTIYGYTF. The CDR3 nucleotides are TGTGCCAGCAGTTACACCACAGGGACGATCTATGGCTACACCTTC.

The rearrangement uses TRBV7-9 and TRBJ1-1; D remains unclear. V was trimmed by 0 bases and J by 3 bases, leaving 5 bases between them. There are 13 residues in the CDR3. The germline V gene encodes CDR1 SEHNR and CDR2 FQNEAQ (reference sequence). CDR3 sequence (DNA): TGTGCCAGCAGCTTAGCGGTGGACACTGAAGCTTTCTTT. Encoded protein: CASSLAVDTEAFF.

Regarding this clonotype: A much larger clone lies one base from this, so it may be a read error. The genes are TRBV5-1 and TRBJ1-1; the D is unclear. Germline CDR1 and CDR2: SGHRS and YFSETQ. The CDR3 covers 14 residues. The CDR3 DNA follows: TGCGCCGGCAGCTTGAGTAGGGAGGGCACTGAAGCTTTCTTT. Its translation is CAGSLSREGTEAFF.

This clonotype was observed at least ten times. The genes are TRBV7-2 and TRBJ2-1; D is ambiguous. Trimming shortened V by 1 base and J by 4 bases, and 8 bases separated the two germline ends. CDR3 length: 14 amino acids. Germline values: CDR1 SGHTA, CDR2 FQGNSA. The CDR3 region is CASSLDLLYNEQFF. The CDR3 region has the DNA TGTGCCAGCAGCTTAGACTTACTGTACAATGAGCAGTTCTTC.